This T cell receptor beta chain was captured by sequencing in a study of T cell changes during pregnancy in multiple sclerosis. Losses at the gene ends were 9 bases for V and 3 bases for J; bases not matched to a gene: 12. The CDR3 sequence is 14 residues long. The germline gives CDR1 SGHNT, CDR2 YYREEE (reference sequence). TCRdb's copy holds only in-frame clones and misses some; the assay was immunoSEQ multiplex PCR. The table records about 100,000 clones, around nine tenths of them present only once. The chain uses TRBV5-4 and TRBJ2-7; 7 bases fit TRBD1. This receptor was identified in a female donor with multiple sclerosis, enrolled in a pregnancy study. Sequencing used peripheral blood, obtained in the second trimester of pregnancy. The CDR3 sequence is CATSDKGQRYEQYF. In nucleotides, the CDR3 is TGTGCCACGAGTGATAAGGGACAGCGCTACGAGCAGTACTTC. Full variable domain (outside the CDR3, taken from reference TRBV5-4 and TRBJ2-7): ETGVTQSPTHLIKTRGQQVTLRCSSQSGHNTVSWYQQALGQGPQFIFQYYREEENGRGNFPPRFSGLQFPNYSSELNVNALELDDSALYLCATSDKGQRYEQYFGPGTRLTVT.